Listed here is a single T cell receptor (beta chain). Its cognate antigen has yet to be identified. No base qualities exist here, and no much larger clone lies one base off it. The source of the sample is a study of control samples from healthy donors and cancer patients (dated by TCRdb to 2020 to 2022). Relative to germline, V is 1 base shorter and J is 6 bases shorter, with 13 bases between their ends. The CDR3 covers 15 residues, taking in both the cysteine and the phenylalanine. Only the CDR3 DNA is retained, 45 bases long and in frame from the first base. CDR1 and CDR2 are read off the germline V gene as MNHEY and SVGAGI. The library was made by the immunoSEQ multiplex PCR assay. Entries here come from immuneACCESS through TCRdb and include only in-frame sequences with V and J called. Some clones fail to appear in such tables; in the studies checked, an unresolved V gene covers under half of the shortfall, and the cause of the remainder is unknown. The sample table holds about 57,000 clones, of which roughly 90% were seen once. The ten largest clones add up to 0.91% of the sample.

Recombination joined TRBV6-5 with TRBJ2-4; the D gene assignment is perhaps TRBD1 or TRBD2, with each matching 5 bases. The sequence was obtained from a man between 25 and 39 years old with colorectal cancer. What was sequenced was PBMCs. The DNA reads TGTGCCAGCAGTTACTTGTCTGGGGGAGTAAACATTCAGTACTTC. Translated, this gives CASSYLSGGVNIQYF.